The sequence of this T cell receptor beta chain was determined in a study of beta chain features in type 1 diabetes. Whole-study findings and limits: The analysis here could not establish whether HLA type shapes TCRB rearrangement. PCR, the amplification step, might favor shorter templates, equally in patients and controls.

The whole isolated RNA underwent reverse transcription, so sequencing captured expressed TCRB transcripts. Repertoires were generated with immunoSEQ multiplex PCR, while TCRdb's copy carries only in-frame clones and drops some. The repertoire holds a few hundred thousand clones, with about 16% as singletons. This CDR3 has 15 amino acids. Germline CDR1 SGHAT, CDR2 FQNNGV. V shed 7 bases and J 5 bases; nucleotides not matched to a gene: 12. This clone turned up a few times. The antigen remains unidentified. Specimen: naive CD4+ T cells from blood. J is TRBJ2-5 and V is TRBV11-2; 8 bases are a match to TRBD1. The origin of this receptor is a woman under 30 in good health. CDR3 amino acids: CASTPGGGLQETQYF. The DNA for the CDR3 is TGTGCCAGCACCCCAGGGGGCGGGCTCCAGGAGACCCAGTACTTC.